This section outlines one TCR beta chain sequence together with its context. This entry is derived from a study of blood T cell repertoires in COVID-19. The wider study: T cells, B-cell-depleted T cells, or PBMCs supplied cDNA or gDNA.

Assignments of participants to cohorts depended upon their own reported clinical history. Libraries were prepared by immunoSEQ multiplex PCR; TCRdb keeps only in-frame clonotypes and omits some of them. The sample has 300,000 to 350,000 clones, around 92% seen once; the top ten hold less than 9.5%. This CDR3 contains 16 residues. Germline CDR1 MGHRA, CDR2 YSYEKL. V lost 0 bases and J lost 3; bases outside the gene matches: 7. Material for sequencing was PBMCs or T cells enriched from blood (not recorded which). The chain joins TRBV4-1 to TRBJ2-7, with 8 bases matching TRBD2. This TCR was recovered from a woman aged 25-40 years who had recovered from COVID-19. The DNA of the CDR3 is TGCGCCAGCAGCCAAGATGCGGGGGGAGGGAGCTACGAGCAGTACTTC. Translated, it gives CASSQDAGGGSYEQYF.